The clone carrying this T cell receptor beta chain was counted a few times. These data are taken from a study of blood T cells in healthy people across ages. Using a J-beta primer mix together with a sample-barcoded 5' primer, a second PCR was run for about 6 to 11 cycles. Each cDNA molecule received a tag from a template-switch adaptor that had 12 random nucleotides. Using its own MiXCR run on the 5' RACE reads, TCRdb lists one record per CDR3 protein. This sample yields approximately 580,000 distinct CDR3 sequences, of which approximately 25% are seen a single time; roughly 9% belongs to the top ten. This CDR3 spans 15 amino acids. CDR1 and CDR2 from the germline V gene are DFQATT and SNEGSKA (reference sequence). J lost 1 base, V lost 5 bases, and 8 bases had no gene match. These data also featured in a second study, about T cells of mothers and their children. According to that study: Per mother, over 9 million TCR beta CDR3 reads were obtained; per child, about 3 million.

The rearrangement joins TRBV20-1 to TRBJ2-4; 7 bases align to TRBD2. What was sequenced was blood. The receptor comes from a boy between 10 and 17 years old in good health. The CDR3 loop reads CSAPAAGKAKNIQYF. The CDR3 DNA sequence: TGCAGTGCTCCAGCAGCGGGGAAGGCCAAAAACATTCAGTACTTC.